This passage covers 25 T cell receptor beta chains from one sample sequenced in a study of blood T cell repertoires in COVID-19. Measured with immunoSEQ multiplex PCR; TCRdb has only the in-frame clones, and not every one. This table holds approximately 300,000 clones, 70% to 90% found once. The sequenced sample consisted of PBMCs or T cells enriched from blood (not recorded which). The receptors here all came from a woman under 40 who had recovered from COVID-19.

This clone was observed a single time. V gene TRBV7-8 combines with J gene TRBJ1-1; possibly TRBD1 for D (6 bases). V dropped 5 bases and J dropped 1 base, with 11 bases sitting between them. Germline V gives CDR1 SGHVS, CDR2 FQNEAQ. The CDR3 extends over 14 amino acids. The CDR3 protein is CASSPDRRNTEAFF. The CDR3 DNA follows: TGTGCCAGCAGCCCGGACAGACGGAACACTGAAGCTTTCTTT.

The chain couples TRBV10-1 to TRBJ2-2, with a possible D match to TRBD1 (6 bases). V was cut by 6 bases and J by 6 bases, with 8 bases left in between. Germline V gene data show CDR1 as WNHNN and CDR2 as SYGVQD (reference sequence). The length of the CDR3 is 12 residues. The CDR3 here is CASRDRSGELFF. In nucleotides, the CDR3 is TGCGCCAGCAGAGACAGGTCCGGGGAGCTGTTTTTT.

The chain couples TRBV10-2 to TRBJ1-2; 12 nucleotides match TRBD1. CDR3 length equals 16 residues. V was pared by 7 bases and J by 0 bases, with 6 bases of the junction left unmatched. Per germline, CDR1 WSHSY and CDR2 SAAADI. The CDR3 region has the DNA TGCGCCAGCACCCCGGGACAGGGGGCCGCTAACTATGGCTACACCTTC. It encodes CASTPGQGAANYGYTF.

The chain links TRBV5-6 to TRBJ2-7, with TRBD1 matching over 7 bases. Per the germline V gene, CDR1 is SGHDT and CDR2 is YYEEEE. CDR3 size: 14 residues. J lost 1 base, V lost 3 bases, and 4 bases had no gene match. CDR3 sequence (DNA): TGTGCCAGCAGCTACAGGGGAACGTCCTACGAGCAGTACTTC. Residues: CASSYRGTSYEQYF.

The rearrangement uses TRBV7-8 and TRBJ1-1; TRBD1 matches 9 bases. The CDR3 runs 16 residues. Germline-derived CDR1 and CDR2 are SGHVS and FQNEAQ. With 4 bases clipped from V and 1 base from J, the junction kept 7 bases outside the gene matches. CDR3 loop: CASSSGTGLGNTEAFF. The CDR3 DNA reads TGTGCCAGCAGCTCAGGGACAGGGCTGGGGAACACTGAAGCTTTCTTT.

The V and J genes are TRBV6-1 and TRBJ2-5; TRBD2 agrees at 13 bases. The CDR3 loop spans 16 amino acids. The trim removed 4 bases at V and 4 bases at J, leaving 6 bases unmatched. CDR1 and CDR2 (germline): MNHNS, SASEGT. CDR3 sequence: CASSVMTSGGRETQYF. For the CDR3, the DNA is TGTGCCAGCAGTGTGATGACTAGCGGGGGGAGAGAGACCCAGTACTTC.

The V and J genes are TRBV7-8 and TRBJ2-7; weak D call: TRBD2 (6 bases). This CDR3 is 15 amino acids long. CDR1 and CDR2 from the germline V gene are SGHVS and FQNEAQ. The V end lost 1 base, the J end lost 5 bases, and 15 bases lay between the germline ends. CDR3 residues: CASSLETSRDDEQYF. The CDR3 bases are TGTGCCAGCAGCTTAGAGACTAGTAGAGACGACGAGCAGTACTTC.

CDR3 DNA sequence: TGTGCCTGGAGTGCAGGATTTGGTGAAAAACTGTTTTTT. Translated: CAWSAGFGEKLFF. J is TRBJ1-4 and V is TRBV30; no reliable D call. Germline V gene sequence: CDR1 GTSNPN, CDR2 SVGIG (reference sequence). There are 13 residues in the CDR3. The V end was cut by 1 base, the J end by 7 bases, with 10 bases between.

V gene TRBV27 combines with J gene TRBJ1-3; D gene uncertain. Looked up from germline, CDR1 is MNHEY and CDR2 is SMNVEV (reference sequence). The CDR3 contains 13 residues. The germline V and J ends were trimmed by 8 bases and 3 bases, with 11 bases remaining between them. CDR3 sequence (DNA): TGTGCCAGCCGGTCCACGGGTGGAAACACCATATATTTT. It translates to CASRSTGGNTIYF.

The chain has TRBV30 and TRBJ1-2, with D maybe TRBD1 (6 bases). This CDR3 spans 14 amino acids. V was shortened by 0 bases and J by 7 bases, with 15 bases between the two germline ends. Germline V gene data show CDR1 as GTSNPN and CDR2 as SVGIG (reference sequence). This CDR3 is CAWSVRQAHGGYTF. CDR3 bases: TGTGCCTGGAGTGTAAGACAGGCCCACGGTGGCTACACCTTC.

The chain carries TRBV7-2 and TRBJ2-2; no definite D call. Germline CDR1 is SGHTA and CDR2 is FQGNSA. The germline V and J ends were trimmed by 5 bases and 1 base, with 11 bases remaining between them. This CDR3 spans 15 amino acids. CDR3 protein: CASSPRRGNTGELFF. CDR3 nucleotide sequence: TGTGCCAGCAGCCCCCGGCGAGGGAACACCGGGGAGCTGTTTTTT.

The CDR3 DNA reads TGTGCCAGCAGACCACGGGGACAGGGGGAGCAGTACTTC. Translation: CASRPRGQGEQYF. The chain combines TRBV12-3 or TRBV12-4 with TRBJ2-7; 10 bases match TRBD1. V lost 6 bases to trimming and J lost 7 bases; unmatched junction nucleotides: 6. The CDR3 covers 13 residues.

Regarding this clone: The same CDR3 can be traced to other DNA sequences in this sample. The chain links TRBV3-1 (or the pseudogene TRBV3-2) to TRBJ2-1, with a possible D match to TRBD1 (6 bases). From germline, CDR1 is LGHDT and CDR2 YNNKEL (reference sequence). Trimming shortened V by 0 bases and J by 7 bases, and 7 bases separated the two germline ends. The CDR3 is 13 amino acids. CDR3 in amino acids: CASSQDRGNEQFF. CDR3 in DNA: TGTGCCAGCAGCCAAGACAGGGGAAATGAGCAGTTCTTC.

CDR3 in DNA: TGCGCCAGCAGCCCTACCCCCGGGACACATAATTCACCCCTCCACTTT. Its protein is CASSPTPGTHNSPLHF. The genes are TRBV5-1 and TRBJ1-6; D might be TRBD1 (6 bases). The CDR3 is 16 residues long. CDR1 is SGHRS, CDR2 YFSETQ, per germline. The V gene lost 4 bases and the J gene lost 5 bases, with 16 bases spanning the gap.

This clone was seen just once. The chain joins TRBV29-1 to TRBJ1-5; 10 bases map to TRBD1. This CDR3 spans 14 amino acids. Germline V gene sequence: CDR1 SQVTM, CDR2 ANQGSEA. After removal of 6 bases from V and 3 bases from J, the junction contained 5 bases not matched to a gene. CDR3 DNA sequence: TGCAGCGTGACCGGGACAGGGGTCAATCAGCCCCAGCATTTT. Protein: CSVTGTGVNQPQHF.

The CDR3 DNA follows: TGTGCCAGCAGTGGGGATCGGACAGGATATGGCTACACCTTC. Translated: CASSGDRTGYGYTF. The J gene is TRBJ1-2, the V gene TRBV7-9; TRBD1 agrees at 7 bases. The CDR3 totals 14 residues. V lost 6 bases and J lost 5; bases outside the gene matches: 9. Germline V gene lookup returns CDR1 SEHNR and CDR2 FQNEAQ (reference sequence).

The rearrangement uses TRBV7-2 and TRBJ1-5; 9 bases agree with TRBD1. This CDR3 is built from 16 residues. Trimming cost V 5 bases and J 1 base; bases outside gene matches: 6. The germline gives CDR1 SGHTA, CDR2 FQGNSA. The CDR3: CASSPLDRGSNQPQHF. The CDR3 DNA is TGTGCCAGCAGCCCTTTGGACAGGGGCAGCAATCAGCCCCAGCATTTT. The entire variable domain, with the rest obtained from reference TRBV7-2 and TRBJ1-5, is as follows: GAGVSQSPSNKVTEKGKDVELRCDPISGHTALYWYRQSLGQGLEFLIYFQGNSAPDKSGLPSDRFSAERTGGSVSTLTIQRTQQEDSAVYLCASSPLDRGSNQPQHFGDGTRLSIL.

The chain combines TRBV21-1 with TRBJ1-5. TRBV21-1 is designated a pseudogene. The CDR3 totals 17 residues. The CDR3 DNA reads as TGTGCCAGCAGCCCCGCGACCTTAAACCCGGCGGGTCAGCCCCAGCATTTT. Residues: CASSPATLNPAGQPQHF.

The chain couples TRBV4-1 to TRBJ2-7; D not resolved. The CDR3 spans 13 residues. The V and J ends lost 1 base and 6 bases respectively, with 10 bases between them. The germline V gene encodes CDR1 MGHRA and CDR2 YSYEKL. The CDR3 coding sequence is TGCGCCAGCAGCCAAGTCCCCCCCATCGAGCAGTACTTC. Amino acids: CASSQVPPIEQYF.

The chain carries TRBV30 and TRBJ1-1, with 10 bases matching TRBD1. The germline V gene has CDR1 GTSNPN and CDR2 SVGIG (reference sequence). The CDR3 spans 17 residues. J was trimmed by 3 bases and V by 3 bases; bases with no gene match: 13. In DNA form, the CDR3 reads TGTGCCTGGAGACCTGTGGGGGACAGGGGAGGGGACACTGAAGCTTTCTTT. Residues: CAWRPVGDRGGDTEAFF. Combining the CDR3 with reference TRBV30 and TRBJ1-1 gives the whole variable domain SQTIHQWPATLVQPVGSPLSLECTVEGTSNPNLYWYRQAAGRGLQLLFYSVGIGQISSEVPQNLSASRPQDRQFILSSKKLLLSDSGFYLCAWRPVGDRGGDTEAFFGQGTRLTVV.

This rearrangement joins TRBV27 to TRBJ2-1; TRBD2 might be the D (5 bases). CDR3 length: 15 residues. Per germline, CDR1 MNHEY and CDR2 SMNVEV (reference sequence). Trimming took 6 bases from V and 6 from J, leaving 18 bases between them. This CDR3 reads CASRHTPGSGNEQFF. The CDR3 region has the DNA TGTGCCAGCAGACATACACCGGGGAGTGGCAATGAGCAGTTCTTC.

This clone appeared a single time. The chain employs TRBV15 and TRBJ1-2, with D perhaps TRBD1 (6 bases). In germline, CDR1 is LNHNV, CDR2 YYDKDF (reference sequence). This CDR3 is built from 13 residues. V was trimmed by 5 bases and J by 7 bases, leaving 14 bases between them. CDR3 amino acids: CATSGARQVGYTF. In nucleotides, the CDR3 is TGTGCCACCAGCGGAGCCAGACAGGTTGGCTACACCTTC.

This chain connects TRBV5-6 to TRBJ2-1; 13 bases are a match to TRBD2. CDR1 and CDR2 from the germline V gene are SGHDT and YYEEEE. This CDR3 contains 15 residues. V lost 2 bases and J lost 8; bases outside the gene matches: 4. CDR3 nucleotides: TGTGCCAGCAGCTTCCGGACTAGCGGGGGTTATGAGCAGTTCTTC. Translation: CASSFRTSGGYEQFF.

This clone was seen only a few times. CDR3 DNA: TGCGCCAGCAGTGAAATCCTGAATGAGCAGTTCTTC. Amino acids: CASSEILNEQFF. The chain has TRBV10-1 and TRBJ2-1; D gene ambiguous. Germline V CDR1 and CDR2: WNHNN, SYGVQD (reference sequence). CDR3 length: 12 amino acids. V dropped 3 bases and J dropped 7 bases, with 7 bases sitting between them.

The rearrangement uses TRBV30 and TRBJ1-6; D perhaps matches TRBD1 (5 bases). V gave up 0 bases and J gave up 9 bases, with 12 bases separating them. The germline CDR1 and CDR2 sequences are GTSNPN and SVGIG (reference sequence). The CDR3 runs 14 residues. CDR3 coding DNA: TGTGCCTGGAGTGTAGGCAGGGTGAGTTCACCCCTCCACTTT. Its protein is CAWSVGRVSSPLHF. Filled out from reference TRBV30 and TRBJ1-6, the complete variable domain reads SQTIHQWPATLVQPVGSPLSLECTVEGTSNPNLYWYRQAAGRGLQLLFYSVGIGQISSEVPQNLSASRPQDRQFILSSKKLLLSDSGFYLCAWSVGRVSSPLHFGNGTRLTVT.